This TCR beta chain came from a study of T-cell memory formation after mild COVID-19 (dated by TCRdb to 2020 to 2022). Looking at the study overall: TCR sequence clusters from the two donors were largely donor specific. In two donors, T-cell clones that expanded and contracted after mild COVID-19 were followed by sequencing TCRalpha and TCRbeta repertoires longitudinally. Two young, previously healthy adult volunteers, one female and one male, were included in the cohort. Paper-wide results and their limitations: Contracting CD4+ clones appeared mostly in the CM and EM memory subsets, whereas CD8+ clones were enriched in EMRA. Some responding clones were detected in pre-infection memory, which suggested that pre-existing cross-reactive memory T cells had joined the SARS-CoV-2 response. From day 15 to 85, contracting clones showed balanced CD4/CD8 phenotypes, whereas a second wave of clones that expanded from day 15 to 37 leaned towards CD4+. Whether the second-wave clones peaking on day 37 were SARS-CoV-2 specific was not confirmed. Only a couple of mild cases were covered in the study, and larger cohorts including severe cases with pre-infection samples were considered necessary.

This clonotype was seen a few times. Its target antigen remains unknown. Per-base qualities were not stored, and no clone one base away is much larger. PBMCs were isolated by Ficoll-Paque density gradient centrifugation. V drops 5 bases and J drops 1 base, leaving 11 bases in between. The germline V gene (reference sequence) supplies CDR1 SEHNR and CDR2 FQNEAQ. From the cysteine through the phenylalanine, the CDR3 covers 14 amino acids. CDR3 DNA only is kept here, 42 bases in frame from base 1. Sequencing took place on an Illumina NovaSeq 6000. Using 5'RACE with constant-segment primers, TCRalpha and TCRbeta cDNA libraries were constructed, with sample barcodes and unique molecular identifiers added in the process. RNA was extracted from every sample with Trizol reagent. Amplification of the libraries took two PCR steps, and the second step added a second sample barcode plus Illumina TruSeq adapters. The libraries were sequenced on an Illumina NovaSeq using 2 x 150 bp paired-end reads. The authors processed their data as follows. With migec v1.2.7, reads were demultiplexed and then collapsed into UMI-guided consensus sequences. Using mixcr v2.1.11, the UMI consensuses were aligned to TRA and TRB V and J templates and assembled into clonotypes. A clonotype was counted as expanded or contracted only when both edgeR and NoisET called the clonotype significant, with the noise models trained on biological replicates. For edgeR calls, the cutoffs were a false discovery rate-adjusted p below 0.01 and a log2 fold-change threshold of 1. PCA with hierarchical clustering of max-normalized trajectories of the 1000 most abundant clonotypes was used as exploratory dynamics analysis. Separately sequenced CD4+ and CD8+ repertoires were used to assign the CD4 or CD8 phenotype of responding clones. The public reads were quality trimmed at Q25 with fastp and then assembled into clones with MiXCR by TCRdb, keeping productive beta chains. Identical CDR3 protein sequences are pooled into one entry, listed with their most common genes and DNA. The V and J calls follow TCRdb's processing rather than the paper's. For this sample there are roughly 80,000 distinct CDR3 sequences; about 23% appear just once. The ten most abundant clones make up around 45% of the sample.

The specimen was PBMCs or a T cell subset sorted from them (not recorded which). The V and J genes are TRBV7-9 and TRBJ2-5; no D gene call is confident. This TCR came from a man between 18 and 35 years old who had mild COVID-19 (a few samples of this study predate the infection). The sample titles of this study are shuffled in the database, so cell type and time point are left out; the donor was told from shared clones. The CDR3: CASSPWHVQETQYF. The nucleotides read TGTGCCAGCAGCCCCTGGCACGTCCAAGAGACCCAGTACTTC.